The T cell receptor (beta chain) under discussion was sequenced for a study of response to subunit inactivated influenza vaccine. In TCRdb, the RT-PCR reads were re-called with MiXCR into one record per CDR3 protein. The sample yields about 650,000 distinct CDR3 sequences, around 15% seen once. The V and J ends lost 2 bases and 3 bases respectively, with 8 bases between them. Germline assignment: CDR1 GTSNPN and CDR2 SVGIG (reference sequence). The CDR3 sequence is 12 residues long. Findings and caveats of the study: Authors suggested each seasonal flu vaccination may recruit only limited numbers of new T cells.

About this clonotype: Its cognate antigen is unknown.

The sequencing used PBMCs from blood, collected about 14 days before vaccination. The TCR originated in a middle-aged man who received an inactivated influenza vaccine. This sequence joins TRBV30 and TRBJ2-7; the D call may be TRBD1 or TRBD2 (5 bases each). The CDR3 loop reads CAWSTGLYEQYF. CDR3 DNA: TGTGCCTGGAGTACAGGACTCTACGAGCAGTACTTC.